This note documents a single TCR beta chain sequence. The data were obtained in a study of blood T cell repertoires in COVID-19. Study as a whole: The study drew acute and convalescent COVID-19 samples from the United States, Italy and Spain. PBMCs, B-cell-depleted T cells, or T cells were the source of the cDNA or gDNA that made up the material.

Profiling relied on immunoSEQ multiplex PCR, and the TCRdb table lists in-frame clones only, not all of them. The table includes more than 200,000 clones, more than 70% detected once. Input material: PBMCs or T cells enriched from blood (not recorded which). The TCR originated in a woman aged 40 to 55 with acute COVID-19.

CDR3 in amino acids: CASSPGPAKNIQYF. The CDR3 region has the DNA TGTGCCAGCAGTCCAGGTCCAGCCAAAAACATTCAGTACTTC. V usage is TRBV28 and J usage is TRBJ2-4; the D is unclear. CDR3 length equals 14 residues. Germline CDR1 reads MDHEN; CDR2 reads SYDVKM. Between the trimmed V and J ends, which lost 5 bases and 0 bases, there was a span of 8 bases.